One T cell receptor beta chain is described in this entry. Its target is unknown. The CDR3 loop spans 15 amino acids. CDR1 and CDR2 (germline): SNHLY, FYNNEI. V lost 6 bases and J lost 8; bases outside the gene matches: 9. This specimen comes from a study of T cells in tumors after PD-1 blockade. Overall study findings and caveats: Approximately 43% of tumor TCR clonotypes were also found in blood.

The method was immunoSEQ multiplex PCR; TCRdb's version includes in-frame clones alone and lacks a portion of them. The sample has more than 50,000 clones; about 74% are singletons. This TCR came from a human donor with basal cell carcinoma. The sample was PBMCs, taken after anti-PD-1 treatment. The chain is built from TRBV2 and TRBJ2-2, with 10 bases lining up with TRBD2. CDR3 loop: CASRLAGAGAGELFF. DNA for the CDR3: TGTGCCAGCAGGCTAGCGGGGGCCGGGGCGGGGGAGCTGTTTTTT.